This T cell receptor (beta chain) is from a study of blood T cell repertoires in COVID-19. Study background: Sample material is recorded as cDNA or gDNA derived from T cells, B-cell-depleted T cells, or PBMCs.

The germline gives CDR1 SNHLY, CDR2 FYNNEI. V lost 7 bases and J lost 3, with 12 bases in between. This CDR3 is built from 13 residues. Profiled with immunoSEQ multiplex PCR; TCRdb holds only in-frame clones, not every one. The table shows around 70,000 clones, with around 86% occurring only once. The sample consisted of peripheral blood. The chain couples TRBV2 to TRBJ1-1; no clear D gene. The TCR comes from a woman aged 80 or over with active or convalescent COVID-19. CDR3 nucleotide sequence: TGTGCCAGCAAGGAGGGTAGGGACACTGAAGCTTTCTTT. Its translation: CASKEGRDTEAFF. Filled out from reference TRBV2 and TRBJ1-1, the complete variable domain reads EPEVTQTPSHQVTQMGQEVILRCVPISNHLYFYWYRQILGQKVEFLVSFYNNEISEKSEIFDDQFSVERPDGSNFTLKIRSTKLEDSAMYFCASKEGRDTEAFFGQGTRLTVV.